This TCR beta chain is drawn from a study of T cells in Graves' hyperthyroidism and ophthalmopathy (dated by TCRdb to the late 2010s). Study-level background: Peripheral blood samples were taken at the time of initial diagnosis, prior to any treatment. A discovery cohort of approximately 97 patients, roughly 45 with Graves' ophthalmopathy and 57 with stable Graves' hyperthyroidism, was used to find distinguishing TCR V-J signatures. Whether ophthalmopathy could be predicted prospectively was tested in an independent validation cohort made up of roughly 19 hyperthyroidism patients plus 17 patients who later progressed to ophthalmopathy. The 95 to 100 discovery patients were randomly divided into training and test sets at a 7:3 ratio. The study also compared thyroid tissue and blood T-cell repertoires from about 6 Graves' hyperthyroidism patients. Once sampling was done, hyperthyroidism patients were given methimazole at a starting dose of 30 mg daily, whereas ophthalmopathy patients were given high-dose intravenous methylprednisolone. TCR Vbeta CDR3 sequencing of 140 or so peripheral blood samples (roughly 43 ophthalmopathy, some 75 hyperthyroidism and some 17 progressor patients) is reported in the paper.

Concerning this clonotype itself: Its antigen is unknown. With a much larger clone just one base away, this may be a read error.

Ophthalmopathy patients had moderately to severely active disease, Clinical Activity Score of at least 3, NOSPECS grade of at least 4, and duration under 3 months. Exclusion was applied to patients with uncontrolled infections, other autoimmune diseases, pregnancy or lactation. Clinical symptoms, serum thyroxine and TRAb, thyroid ultrasound, and orbital computed tomography formed the basis for the diagnoses. Ficoll-Paque density gradient centrifugation was used to isolate PBMCs from about 9.4 ml of fresh peripheral blood. Total RNA was extracted with Trizol reagent, and quality was checked on an Agilent 2100 Bioanalyzer. What the authors observed across the whole study: A model built on a 13 V-J signature distinguished ophthalmopathy from stable hyperthyroidism, reaching around 87% sensitivity and around 81% specificity in cross-validation and 80%/75% in testing. Blood samples also contained most of the expanded thyroid clonotypes (frequency above 0.001), which suggests that blood repertoires may reflect thyroid immune responses. In validation, the model predicted progression to ophthalmopathy with 55% to 71% sensitivity and less than 80% specificity, a median of about 6 months before onset. No statistical method was used to fix the sample size in advance, and group allocation was not hidden from the investigators.

From its cysteine to its phenylalanine, the CDR3 spans 16 amino acids. Only the CDR3 DNA stays, 48 bases, in frame from base 1. Via the germline V gene, CDR1 is SGHAT and CDR2 FQNNGV. TCR beta CDR3 regions were amplified from RNA transcripts. A first-round RT-PCR of the TCR CDR3 used the HTBI primer set with the Qiagen OneStep RT-PCR kit. Libraries were constructed in a second round of multiplex PCR, after which size selection and purification were performed. Libraries were sequenced paired-end with 100 bp reads on an Illumina HiSeq2000. Per the original workflow: Raw data were processed with SOAPnuke, discarding reads with adapters, uncalled bases, mean Phred below 15, or no exact constant-primer or identifier match. COPE v1.2.5 was used to merge high-quality paired reads, and clonotypes were defined as unique nucleotide sequences. MiTCR v1.1 was used to align clonotypes to the IMGT TRBV, TRBD and TRBJ reference segments. The analysis was restricted to V-J combinations with a frequency above 0.0001, which together covered 99.2% of the repertoires. A TCS score was defined as the ratio between F50 (clonal expansion) and ExV (chaos), using BLOSUM62-based TCRdist between CDR3 peptides within each V-J. Welch's t-statistics and random forest reduced 450 to 600 V-J features to about 13, which were used in a naive Bayes classifier (R e1071). TCRdb reran the public reads through fastp at Q25 and MiXCR, keeping productive beta chains. Each CDR3 protein appears once, grouped with its most common genes and DNA. These V and J calls are TCRdb output, not the study's own analysis. This sample is represented by under 600,000 distinct CDR3 sequences; around 16% of them were singletons. The ten largest account for roughly 3.5% of the sample.

This chain is built from TRBV11-2 and TRBJ2-1; TRBD2 agrees with 8 junctional bases. Sequenced input: blood. This receptor was obtained from a woman between 35 and 50 years old with Graves' ophthalmopathy. The sequence in DNA is TGTGCCAGCAGCCGGGGCGCCCGGGGGGGCTACAATGAGCAGCTCTTC. It codes for CASSRGARGGYNEQLF.